The 9 T cell receptor beta chains presented below share a single source sample, sequenced in a study of blood T cell repertoires in COVID-19. The data were produced by immunoSEQ multiplex PCR, yet TCRdb's version contains in-frame clones alone and is incomplete. The table includes approximately 210,000 clones, over 80% detected once. Sequencing was done on a sample of peripheral blood. These receptors came from a man aged 60 to 75 with COVID-19, enrolled during active disease.

The chain carries TRBV5-4 and TRBJ1-2; 8 nucleotides agree with TRBD1. CDR3 size: 16 residues. After removal of 4 bases from V and 4 bases from J, the junction contained 12 bases not matched to a gene. CDR1 and CDR2 (germline): SGHNT, YYREEE (reference sequence). The CDR3 coding sequence is TGTGCCAGCAGCCCCGTTATGACAGGGGCCATCTATGGCTACACCTTC. This gives the protein CASSPVMTGAIYGYTF.

This chain joins TRBV2 and TRBJ1-3, with 9 bases matching TRBD1. CDR3 size: 15 residues. Trimming took 8 bases from V and 5 from J; bases not matched to a gene: 10. CDR1 and CDR2 (germline): SNHLY, FYNNEI. DNA for the CDR3: TGTGCCAGCGCCAGGGACAGGGTCGACAGAAACACCATATATTTT. Protein: CASARDRVDRNTIYF.

This chain uses TRBV11-3 with TRBJ1-6; a weak D match, TRBD1 (6 bases). Between the trimmed V and J ends, which lost 0 bases and 10 bases, there was a span of 7 bases. Germline CDR1 reads SGHNT; CDR2 reads YENEEA. The CDR3 has 13 residues. DNA of the CDR3: TGTGCCAGCAGCTTAGATCAGGGGTCACCCCTCCACTTT. It is translated as CASSLDQGSPLHF.

The V and J genes are TRBV29-1 and TRBJ1-3; TRBD1 matches at 9 bases. There are 14 residues in the CDR3. Germline V gene data show CDR1 as SQVTM and CDR2 as ANQGSEA. V dropped 7 bases and J dropped 9; count of bases not matched to a gene: 13. The CDR3 region is CSAGWTGAKGTIYF. The CDR3 region has the DNA TGCAGCGCCGGATGGACAGGGGCGAAGGGCACCATATATTTT.

The chain uses TRBV2 and TRBJ1-1; 8 nucleotides match TRBD1. Trimming removed 6 bases from V and 1 base from J; junction bases left unmatched: 4. There are 14 residues in the CDR3. Germline lookup yields CDR1 SNHLY and CDR2 FYNNEI. The CDR3 is CASRQDRGNTEAFF. For the CDR3, the DNA is TGTGCCAGCAGACAAGACAGGGGGAACACTGAAGCTTTCTTT.

In its sample, this clone was seen once. The J gene is TRBJ2-7, the V gene TRBV28; TRBD1 agrees at 10 bases. The germline CDR1 and CDR2 sequences are MDHEN and SYDVKM. This CDR3 has 14 amino acids. V lost 6 bases, J lost 3 bases, and 5 bases stayed unmatched. The CDR3 bases are TGTGCCAGCAGGTTAGGACAGGGGGTCTACGAGCAGTACTTC. Translation gives CASRLGQGVYEQYF.

CDR3 DNA sequence: TGTGCCACTACCCGCCCCGCGGGGGGGAAGGACGAGCAGTACTTC. It codes for CATTRPAGGKDEQYF. V gene TRBV28 combines with J gene TRBJ2-7; TRBD2 aligns across 9 bases. CDR1 and CDR2 (germline): MDHEN, SYDVKM. This CDR3 contains 15 residues. V lost 10 bases, J lost 5 bases, and 15 bases stayed unmatched.

Only a few counts were recorded for this clone. The chain is built from TRBV2 and TRBJ1-2; D possibly corresponds to TRBD1 (5 bases). V dropped 7 bases and J dropped 2 bases, with 17 bases sitting between them. The CDR3 runs to 15 residues. Germline V gives CDR1 SNHLY, CDR2 FYNNEI. The chain's CDR3 is CASISDRGRNYGYTF. As DNA, the CDR3 is TGTGCCAGCATATCCGATAGGGGTCGAAACTATGGCTACACCTTC.

The V gene is TRBV30, the J gene TRBJ1-1, with D perhaps matching TRBD1 (5 bases). The CDR3 contains 12 residues. The V and J ends lost 4 bases and 4 bases respectively, with 10 bases between them. CDR1 GTSNPN and CDR2 SVGIG come from the germline V gene (reference sequence). The CDR3 region is CAWTGSGTEAFF. DNA of the CDR3: TGTGCCTGGACAGGGTCGGGCACTGAAGCTTTCTTT.